The 27 T cell receptor beta chains below all came from one sample that was sequenced in a study of T cell responses to AZD1222 COVID-19 vaccine. Some clones are missing from TCRdb's copy, which holds only in-frame ones; the method was immunoSEQ multiplex PCR. The table records some 150,000 clones, approximately 90% of them present only once. The sample consisted of peripheral blood, taken on day 0 of AZD1222 vaccination. The receptors originated from an adult in good health.

The V gene is TRBV6-6, the J gene TRBJ1-6; D possibly corresponds to TRBD1 (5 bases). The CDR3 totals 15 residues. Trimming removed 6 bases at V and 3 bases at J, with 12 bases between. Per germline, CDR1 MNHNY and CDR2 SVGAGI (reference sequence). The CDR3 region is CASSPRQNYNSPLHF. Here the CDR3 DNA reads TGTGCCAGCAGCCCCAGACAGAACTATAATTCACCCCTCCACTTT.

The chain uses TRBV4-2 and TRBJ2-1; the D gene is possibly TRBD1 (5 bases). Trimming shortened V by 5 bases and J by 0 bases, and 26 bases separated the two germline ends. The germline V gene encodes CDR1 LGHNA and CDR2 YNFKEQ. This CDR3 spans 20 amino acids. The CDR3 spells CASSYRIRLQGRISYNEQFF. CDR3 DNA: TGTGCCAGCAGCTATCGAATCCGGCTCCAGGGTCGTATCTCCTACAATGAGCAGTTCTTC.

J is TRBJ2-7 and V is TRBV5-1, with D uncertain. V was pared by 4 bases and J by 5 bases, with 16 bases between. The CDR3 length is 14 residues. From germline, CDR1 is SGHRS and CDR2 YFSETQ. The CDR3 reads CASSNAVGYDEQYF. Written as DNA, the CDR3 is TGCGCCAGCAGCAATGCCGTTGGGTACGACGAGCAGTACTTC. Full variable domain (remainder filled in from reference TRBV5-1 and TRBJ2-7): KAGVTQTPRYLIKTRGQQVTLSCSPISGHRSVSWYQQTPGQGLQFLFEYFSETQRNKGNFPGRFSGRQFSNSRSEMNVSTLELGDSALYLCASSNAVGYDEQYFGPGTRLTVT.

J is TRBJ2-4 and V is TRBV5-6; TRBD2 aligns across 7 bases. V dropped 4 bases and J dropped 1; count of bases not matched to a gene: 8. Germline V gene data show CDR1 as SGHDT and CDR2 as YYEEEE. The CDR3 covers 16 residues. This CDR3 reads CASSHPVRGAKNIQYF. The CDR3 DNA reads as TGTGCCAGCAGCCACCCAGTGCGGGGGGCCAAAAACATTCAGTACTTC.

This clone was recorded once. J is TRBJ1-2 and V is TRBV7-9; 7 bases align to TRBD1. The CDR3 has 13 residues. Germline V gene data show CDR1 as SEHNR and CDR2 as FQNEAQ (reference sequence). J gave up 6 bases and V 5 bases, and 6 bases lay outside the gene matches. CDR3 nucleotides: TGTGCCAGCAGCCTGCAGGGGGTAGATGGCTACACCTTC. It encodes CASSLQGVDGYTF.

In this sample, this clone turned up once. The chain's CDR3 is CASSARGRFNEQYF. In DNA, the CDR3 is TGTGCCAGTAGTGCAAGGGGGCGATTTAACGAGCAGTACTTC. This sequence joins TRBV19 and TRBJ2-7; 7 bases agree with TRBD1. The CDR3 totals 14 residues. The V and J ends lost 5 bases and 5 bases, in that order; junction bases with no gene match: 9. Germline CDR1 LNHDA, CDR2 SQIVND (reference sequence).

This chain connects TRBV29-1 to TRBJ1-1, with D perhaps matching TRBD1 (5 bases). Germline V gene data show CDR1 as SQVTM and CDR2 as ANQGSEA. The CDR3 runs to 12 residues. The germline V and J ends were trimmed by 4 bases and 4 bases, with 10 bases remaining between them. The CDR3 is CSVARDRTEAFF. The CDR3 nucleotides are TGCAGCGTTGCAAGGGACCGCACTGAAGCTTTCTTT.

The chain has TRBV5-1 and TRBJ2-1; 11 bases are a match to TRBD2. Germline CDR1 is SGHRS and CDR2 is YFSETQ. The CDR3 is 16 residues long. V shed 6 bases, J shed 1 base, and the junction held 6 bases outside the gene matches. Written as DNA, the CDR3 is TGCGCCAGCACCCCGACTAGCGGGGCTTCCTACAATGAGCAGTTCTTC. Translation gives CASTPTSGASYNEQFF.

The J gene is TRBJ2-4, the V gene TRBV18; 7 bases are shared with TRBD2. The CDR3 loop spans 13 amino acids. Per germline, CDR1 KGHSH and CDR2 LQKENI. The V segment lost 6 bases and the J segment 5 bases; nucleotides outside the gene matches: 4. The CDR3, as DNA: TGTGCCAGCTCCCGGGAGGTACAAAACATTCAGTACTTC. Amino acid sequence: CASSREVQNIQYF.

The chain carries TRBV6-4 and TRBJ2-1; 8 nucleotides match TRBD2. CDR1 is MRHNA, CDR2 SNTAGT, per germline. The CDR3 has 16 amino acids. J lost 6 bases, V lost 5 bases, and 12 bases had no gene match. In DNA form, the CDR3 reads TGTGCCAGCAGTCCGCCGGGACTAGTATTAGGCAATGAGCAGTTCTTC. Its protein is CASSPPGLVLGNEQFF.

The chain recombines TRBV3-1 (or the pseudogene TRBV3-2) with TRBJ2-1, with 16 nucleotides matching TRBD2. Germline CDR1 is LGHDT and CDR2 is YNNKEL (reference sequence). The CDR3 has 16 amino acids. The J segment lost 6 bases and the V segment lost 5 bases, leaving 4 bases of the junction unmatched. CDR3 DNA: TGTGCCAGCAGCGGGACTAGCGGGGGGGTTCTCAATGAGCAGTTCTTC. Its translation: CASSGTSGGVLNEQFF.

The genes are TRBV5-4 and TRBJ1-2; 10 bases agree with TRBD1. V dropped 4 bases and J dropped 2; count of bases not matched to a gene: 2. CDR3 size: 14 residues. Per the germline V gene, CDR1 is SGHNT and CDR2 is YYREEE (reference sequence). The CDR3 sequence: CASSQGQGNYGYTF. The CDR3, as DNA: TGTGCCAGCAGCCAGGGACAGGGGAACTATGGCTACACCTTC.

The table lists this clone with a few counts. The genes are TRBV2 and TRBJ1-5; 11 bases align to TRBD1. The V gene end was trimmed by 6 bases and the J gene end by 2 bases; junction bases not matched to a gene: 12. The germline V gene has CDR1 SNHLY and CDR2 FYNNEI. The CDR3 extends over 18 amino acids. Here the CDR3 reads CASRVGQGAEKGNQPQHF. The DNA for the CDR3 is TGTGCCAGCAGGGTCGGACAGGGGGCAGAGAAAGGCAATCAGCCCCAGCATTTT.

The chain combines TRBV18 with TRBJ2-1, with 7 bases that match TRBD1. This CDR3 has 17 residues. V lost 0 bases to trimming and J lost 0 bases; unmatched junction nucleotides: 5. Germline CDR1 and CDR2: KGHSH and LQKENI. As DNA, the CDR3 is TGTGCCAGCTCACCACCCCGACAGGGAAGCTCCTACAATGAGCAGTTCTTC. The encoded protein is CASSPPRQGSSYNEQFF.

This sequence joins TRBV30 and TRBJ2-7, with D tentatively TRBD1 or TRBD2 (5 bases each). Germline assignment: CDR1 GTSNPN and CDR2 SVGIG (reference sequence). This CDR3 is 13 amino acids long. Trimming left V 2 bases short and J 6 bases short, with 14 bases between. The CDR3 region has the DNA TGTGCCTGGAGTAAGGGGTGGGACGGCGAGCAGTACTTC. Amino acids: CAWSKGWDGEQYF.

This chain joins TRBV25-1 and TRBJ1-2; weak D call: TRBD1 (6 bases). Trimming pared 3 bases from V and 4 bases from J, leaving 12 bases between. The CDR3 is 14 residues long. Germline CDR1 reads MGHDK; CDR2 reads SYGVNS. The CDR3, as DNA: TGTGCCAGCAGTGATACAGGGAGAACCTATGGCTACACCTTC. Protein product: CASSDTGRTYGYTF.

The chain combines TRBV2 with TRBJ1-2; a possible D gene is TRBD1 (5 bases). Germline V lookup: CDR1 SNHLY, CDR2 FYNNEI. CDR3 length: 13 residues. Trimming took 8 bases from V and 1 from J, leaving 11 bases between them. The CDR3 spells CASAGNGNYGYTF. CDR3 in DNA: TGTGCCAGCGCAGGGAACGGTAACTATGGCTACACCTTC.

The J gene is TRBJ2-5, the V gene TRBV6-6; 13 nucleotides line up with TRBD2. The V and J ends lost 6 bases and 5 bases, in that order; junction bases with no gene match: 12. The CDR3 runs to 17 residues. Germline-derived CDR1 and CDR2 are MNHNY and SVGAGI (reference sequence). The CDR3 nucleotides are TGTGCCAGCAGCCGACTAGCGGGGGGCACGCGGGGGGAGACCCAGTACTTC. Its protein is CASSRLAGGTRGETQYF.

The rearrangement links TRBV27 to TRBJ2-7; 9 nucleotides align to TRBD1. V lost 3 bases to trimming and J lost 6 bases; unmatched junction nucleotides: 3. This CDR3 is 13 amino acids long. The germline V gene encodes CDR1 MNHEY and CDR2 SMNVEV (reference sequence). The CDR3 sequence: CASSFLTGGEQYF. CDR3 in DNA: TGTGCCAGCAGTTTTCTGACAGGGGGCGAGCAGTACTTC.

The chain uses TRBV28 and TRBJ1-6; weak D call: TRBD1 (5 bases). Germline CDR1 reads MDHEN; CDR2 reads SYDVKM. V lost 6 bases and J lost 10, with 13 bases in between. The CDR3 has 13 residues. CDR3 in DNA: TGTGCCAGCAGGCGTATGGGGGTCTCACCCCTCCACTTT. Translation: CASRRMGVSPLHF.

The chain couples TRBV5-4 to TRBJ2-1; 13 nucleotides agree with TRBD2. V lost 0 bases to trimming and J lost 8 bases; unmatched junction nucleotides: 8. Looked up from germline, CDR1 is SGHNT and CDR2 is YYREEE (reference sequence). This CDR3 has 17 residues. The DNA of the CDR3 is TGTGCCAGCAGCTTGGCGGCTACTAGCGGGAGGGCCTATGAGCAGTTCTTC. This encodes CASSLAATSGRAYEQFF. Full variable domain (remainder filled in from reference TRBV5-4 and TRBJ2-1): ETGVTQSPTHLIKTRGQQVTLRCSSQSGHNTVSWYQQALGQGPQFIFQYYREEENGRGNFPPRFSGLQFPNYSSELNVNALELDDSALYLCASSLAATSGRAYEQFFGPGTRLTVL.

V and J are TRBV27 and TRBJ2-7; no definite D call. The V gene lost 0 bases and the J gene lost 1 base, with 4 bases spanning the gap. Germline-derived CDR1 and CDR2 are MNHEY and SMNVEV (reference sequence). This CDR3 is 13 amino acids long. CDR3 protein: CASSLSRSYEQYF. The CDR3 DNA reads TGTGCCAGCAGTTTATCCAGATCCTACGAGCAGTACTTC.

The chain has TRBV7-2 and TRBJ2-7; a weak D match, TRBD2 (5 bases). Germline CDR1 and CDR2: SGHTA and FQGNSA. This CDR3 comprises 12 residues. The V gene lost 1 base and the J gene lost 6 bases, with 7 bases spanning the gap. This chain's CDR3 is CASSLVGVEQYF. The CDR3 bases are TGTGCCAGCAGCTTAGTGGGAGTCGAGCAGTACTTC. Full variable domain (outside the CDR3, taken from reference TRBV7-2 and TRBJ2-7): GAGVSQSPSNKVTEKGKDVELRCDPISGHTALYWYRQSLGQGLEFLIYFQGNSAPDKSGLPSDRFSAERTGGSVSTLTIQRTQQEDSAVYLCASSLVGVEQYFGPGTRLTVT.

The chain recombines TRBV28 with TRBJ2-1; D gene ambiguous. CDR1 MDHEN and CDR2 SYDVKM come from the germline V gene. Trimming cost V 6 bases and J 0 bases, with 12 bases left between them. This CDR3 is built from 15 residues. CDR3 DNA: TGTGCCAGCAGAAAAAAAAACTACTCCTACAATGAGCAGTTCTTC. Its protein is CASRKKNYSYNEQFF.

CDR3 sequence reads: CASSEPDQVQQYF. The CDR3 bases are TGCGCCAGCAGTGAGCCCGATCAGGTGCAGCAGTACTTC. V gene TRBV10-1 combines with J gene TRBJ2-7; no clear D. The CDR3 sequence is 13 residues long. Germline CDR1 WNHNN, CDR2 SYGVQD (reference sequence). The V end was cut by 2 bases, the J end by 8 bases, with 13 bases between.

This rearrangement joins TRBV5-8 to TRBJ1-2, with 8 bases fitting TRBD1. The CDR3 contains 14 residues. Trimming took 2 bases from V and 7 from J; bases not matched to a gene: 7. The germline CDR1 and CDR2 sequences are SGHTS and YDEGEE. The CDR3 sequence is CASSLPGGLGGYTF. The CDR3 coding sequence is TGTGCCAGCAGCTTACCAGGGGGCTTAGGTGGCTACACCTTC.

V and J are TRBV5-5 and TRBJ1-1, with a possible D match to TRBD1 (5 bases). Trimming cost V 0 bases and J 4 bases, with 10 bases left between them. Germline CDR1 SGHKS, CDR2 YYEKEE (reference sequence). The CDR3 runs to 14 residues. The CDR3 coding sequence is TGTGCCAGCAGCTTGGACCTGGGGCTCACTGAAGCTTTCTTT. This codes for CASSLDLGLTEAFF. The full variable domain, its missing parts supplied by reference TRBV5-5 and TRBJ1-1, is DAGVTQSPTHLIKTRGQQVTLRCSPISGHKSVSWYQQVLGQGPQFIFQYYEKEERGRGNFPDRFSARQFPNYSSELNVNALLLGDSALYLCASSLDLGLTEAFFGQGTRLTVV.